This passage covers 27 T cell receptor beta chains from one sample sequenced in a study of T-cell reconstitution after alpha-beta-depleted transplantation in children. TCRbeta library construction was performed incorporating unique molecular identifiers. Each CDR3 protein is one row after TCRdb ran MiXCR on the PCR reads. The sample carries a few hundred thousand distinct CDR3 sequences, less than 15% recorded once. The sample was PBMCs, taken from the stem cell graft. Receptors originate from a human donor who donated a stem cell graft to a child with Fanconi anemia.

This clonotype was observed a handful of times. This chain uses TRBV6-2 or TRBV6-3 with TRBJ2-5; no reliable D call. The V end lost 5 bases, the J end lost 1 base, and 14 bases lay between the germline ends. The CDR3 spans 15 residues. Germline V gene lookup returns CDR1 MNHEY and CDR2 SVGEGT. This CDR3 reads CASSGRIILQETQYF. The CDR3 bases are TGTGCCAGCAGTGGACGGATCATACTCCAAGAGACCCAGTACTTC.

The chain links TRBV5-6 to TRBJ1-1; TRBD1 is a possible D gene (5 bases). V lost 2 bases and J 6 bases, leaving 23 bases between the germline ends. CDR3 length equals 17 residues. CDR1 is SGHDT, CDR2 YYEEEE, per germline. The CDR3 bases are TGTGCCAGCAGCTTCTTCCAGGGTAGGGATCGTAACGCTGAAGCTTTCTTT. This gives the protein CASSFFQGRDRNAEAFF.

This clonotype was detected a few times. The CDR3: CASSSASTDTQYF. CDR3 in DNA: TGTGCCAGCAGCTCCGCTAGCACAGATACGCAGTATTTT. The chain employs TRBV7-6 and TRBJ2-3; D is ambiguous. The germline CDR1 and CDR2 sequences are SGHVS and FNYEAQ. Trimming cost V 4 bases and J 0 bases, with 5 bases left between them. The CDR3 spans 13 residues.

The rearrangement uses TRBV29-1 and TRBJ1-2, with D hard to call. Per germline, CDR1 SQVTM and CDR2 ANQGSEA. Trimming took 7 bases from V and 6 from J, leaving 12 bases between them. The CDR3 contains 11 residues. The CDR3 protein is CSAYTENGYTF. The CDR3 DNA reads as TGCAGCGCGTATACAGAAAATGGCTACACCTTC.

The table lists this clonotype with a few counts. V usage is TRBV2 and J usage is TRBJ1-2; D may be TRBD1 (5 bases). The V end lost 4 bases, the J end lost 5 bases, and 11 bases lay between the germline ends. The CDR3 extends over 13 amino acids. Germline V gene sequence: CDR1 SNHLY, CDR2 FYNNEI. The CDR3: CASSAGPQYGYTF. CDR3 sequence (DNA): TGTGCCAGCAGTGCGGGACCTCAATATGGCTACACCTTC. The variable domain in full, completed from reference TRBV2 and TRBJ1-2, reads EPEVTQTPSHQVTQMGQEVILRCVPISNHLYFYWYRQILGQKVEFLVSFYNNEISEKSEIFDDQFSVERPDGSNFTLKIRSTKLEDSAMYFCASSAGPQYGYTFGSGTRLTVV.

The CDR3, as DNA: TGTGCCAGCAGTGCCCGGGACAGGGGCGAGGATACGCAGTATTTT. It is translated as CASSARDRGEDTQYF. This chain connects TRBV12-3 or TRBV12-4 to TRBJ2-3; 10 bases fit TRBD1. CDR3 size: 15 residues. V lost 5 bases to trimming and J lost 6 bases; unmatched junction nucleotides: 8.

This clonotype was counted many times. CDR3 sequence reads: CASTRGVAPTYEQYV. CDR3 coding DNA: TGTGCCAGCACGAGAGGGGTGGCCCCTACCTACGAGCAGTACGTC. The chain has TRBV27 and TRBJ2-7, with D perhaps being TRBD1 or TRBD2 (5 bases each). V was trimmed by 7 bases and J by 2 bases, leaving 18 bases between them. CDR1 is MNHEY and CDR2 is SMNVEV in the germline V gene (reference sequence). This CDR3 contains 15 residues.

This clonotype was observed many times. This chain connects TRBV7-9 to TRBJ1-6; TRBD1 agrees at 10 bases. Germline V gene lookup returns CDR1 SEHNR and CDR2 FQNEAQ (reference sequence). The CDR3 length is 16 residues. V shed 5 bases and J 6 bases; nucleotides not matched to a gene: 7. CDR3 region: CASSASGTGVNSPLHF. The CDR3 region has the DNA TGTGCCAGCAGCGCATCCGGGACAGGGGTTAATTCACCCCTCCACTTT.

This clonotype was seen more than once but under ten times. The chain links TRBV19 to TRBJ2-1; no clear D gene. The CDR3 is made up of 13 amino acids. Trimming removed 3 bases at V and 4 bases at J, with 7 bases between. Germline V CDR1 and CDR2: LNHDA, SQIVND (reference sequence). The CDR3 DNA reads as TGTGCCAGTAGTATGTCTGAATACAATGAGCAGTTCTTC. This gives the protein CASSMSEYNEQFF.

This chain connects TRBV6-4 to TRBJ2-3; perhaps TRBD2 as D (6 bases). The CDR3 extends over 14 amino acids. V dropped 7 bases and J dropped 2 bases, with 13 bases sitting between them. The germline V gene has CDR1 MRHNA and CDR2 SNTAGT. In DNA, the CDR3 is TGTGCCAGCATCTCTAGCGATTCCACAGATACGCAGTATTTT. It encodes CASISSDSTDTQYF.

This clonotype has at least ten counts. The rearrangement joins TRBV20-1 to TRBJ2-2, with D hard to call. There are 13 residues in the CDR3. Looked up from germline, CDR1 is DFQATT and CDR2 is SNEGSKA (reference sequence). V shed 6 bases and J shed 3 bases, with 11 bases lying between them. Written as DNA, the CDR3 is TGCAGTGCCCCTTTGGGTGACACCGGGGAGCTGTTTTTT. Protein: CSAPLGDTGELFF.

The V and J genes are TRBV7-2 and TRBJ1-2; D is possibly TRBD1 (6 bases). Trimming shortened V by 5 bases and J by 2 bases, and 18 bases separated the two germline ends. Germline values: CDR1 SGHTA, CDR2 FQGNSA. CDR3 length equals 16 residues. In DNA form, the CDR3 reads TGTGCCAGCAGCCCGACCCTATATAGGGGGAACTATGGCTACACCTTC. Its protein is CASSPTLYRGNYGYTF. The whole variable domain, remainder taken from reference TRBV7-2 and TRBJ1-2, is GAGVSQSPSNKVTEKGKDVELRCDPISGHTALYWYRQSLGQGLEFLIYFQGNSAPDKSGLPSDRFSAERTGGSVSTLTIQRTQQEDSAVYLCASSPTLYRGNYGYTFGSGTRLTVV.

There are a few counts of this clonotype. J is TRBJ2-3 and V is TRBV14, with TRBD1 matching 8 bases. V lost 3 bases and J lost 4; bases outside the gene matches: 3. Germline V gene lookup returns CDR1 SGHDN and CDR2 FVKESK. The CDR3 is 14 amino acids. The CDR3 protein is CASSQRQGSDTQYF. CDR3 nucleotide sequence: TGTGCCAGCAGCCAGCGACAGGGGTCAGATACGCAGTATTTT.

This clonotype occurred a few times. CDR3 loop: CASRVQGGGQPQHF. CDR3 sequence (DNA): TGTGCCAGCCGAGTACAGGGTGGGGGCCAGCCCCAGCATTTT. The chain joins TRBV6-1 to TRBJ1-5; D perhaps matches TRBD1 (6 bases). From germline, CDR1 is MNHNS and CDR2 SASEGT. CDR3 length: 14 amino acids. V gave up 8 bases and J gave up 7 bases, with 18 bases separating them.

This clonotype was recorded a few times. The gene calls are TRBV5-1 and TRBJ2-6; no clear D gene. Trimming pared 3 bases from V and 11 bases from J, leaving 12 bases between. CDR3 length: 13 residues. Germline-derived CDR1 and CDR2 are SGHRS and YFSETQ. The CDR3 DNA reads TGCGCCAGCAGCTCCCCGACTGCTGACGTCCTGACTTTC. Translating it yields CASSSPTADVLTF.

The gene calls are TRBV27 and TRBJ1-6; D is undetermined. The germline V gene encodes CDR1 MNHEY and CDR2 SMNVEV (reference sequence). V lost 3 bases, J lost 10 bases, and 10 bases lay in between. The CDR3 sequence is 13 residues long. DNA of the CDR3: TGTGCCAGCAGTTTTGGGGATAGGTCACCCCTCCACTTT. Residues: CASSFGDRSPLHF.

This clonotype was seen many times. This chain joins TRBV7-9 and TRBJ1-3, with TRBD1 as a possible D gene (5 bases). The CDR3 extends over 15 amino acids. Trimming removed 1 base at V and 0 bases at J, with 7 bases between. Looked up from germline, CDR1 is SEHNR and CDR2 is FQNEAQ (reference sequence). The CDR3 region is CASSLGGHSGNTIYF. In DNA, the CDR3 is TGTGCCAGCAGCTTAGGGGGCCACTCTGGAAACACCATATATTTT. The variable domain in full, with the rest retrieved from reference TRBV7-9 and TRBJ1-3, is DTGVSQNPRHKITKRGQNVTFRCDPISEHNRLYWYRQTLGQGPEFLTYFQNEAQLEKSRLLSDRFSAERPKGSFSTLEIQRTEQGDSAMYLCASSLGGHSGNTIYFGEGSWLTVV.

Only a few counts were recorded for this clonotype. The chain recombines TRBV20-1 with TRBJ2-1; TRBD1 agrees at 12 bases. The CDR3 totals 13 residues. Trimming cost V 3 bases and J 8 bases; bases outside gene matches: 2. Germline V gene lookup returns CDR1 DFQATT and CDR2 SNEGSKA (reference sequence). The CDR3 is CSARGTGGHEQFF. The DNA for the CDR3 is TGCAGTGCTAGGGGGACAGGGGGCCATGAGCAGTTCTTC.

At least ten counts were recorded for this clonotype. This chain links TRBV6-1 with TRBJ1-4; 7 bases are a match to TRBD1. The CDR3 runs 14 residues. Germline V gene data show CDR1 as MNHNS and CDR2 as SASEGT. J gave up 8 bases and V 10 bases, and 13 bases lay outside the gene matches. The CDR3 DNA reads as TGTGCCATCTCAGGGAGACGAGGGGGCGAAAAACTGTTTTTT. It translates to CAISGRRGGEKLFF.

CDR3 nucleotide sequence: TGTGCCAGCAGTGAACGAAGGGGTAATCAGCCCCAGCATTTT. This gives the protein CASSERRGNQPQHF. This chain joins TRBV6-1 and TRBJ1-5; a weak D match, TRBD1 (5 bases). From germline, CDR1 is MNHNS and CDR2 SASEGT. This CDR3 has 14 amino acids. V lost 2 bases and J 4 bases, leaving 9 bases between the germline ends.

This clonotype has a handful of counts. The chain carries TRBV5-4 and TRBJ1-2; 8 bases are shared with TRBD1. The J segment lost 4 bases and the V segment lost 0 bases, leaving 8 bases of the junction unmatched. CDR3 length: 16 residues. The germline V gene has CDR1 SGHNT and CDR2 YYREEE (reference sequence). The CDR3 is CASSLAFQGAAYGYTF. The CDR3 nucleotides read TGTGCCAGCAGCTTGGCTTTCCAGGGGGCGGCCTATGGCTACACCTTC.

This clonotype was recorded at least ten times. Here the CDR3 reads CASSYTRQGATGELFF. CDR3 nucleotides: TGTGCCAGCAGTTACACCAGACAGGGGGCAACCGGGGAGCTGTTTTTT. This chain links TRBV6-2 or TRBV6-3 with TRBJ2-2, with 10 bases fitting TRBD1. The CDR3 consists of 16 residues. V shed 2 bases, J shed 5 bases, and the junction held 5 bases outside the gene matches. Germline loops: CDR1 MNHEY, CDR2 SVGEGT.

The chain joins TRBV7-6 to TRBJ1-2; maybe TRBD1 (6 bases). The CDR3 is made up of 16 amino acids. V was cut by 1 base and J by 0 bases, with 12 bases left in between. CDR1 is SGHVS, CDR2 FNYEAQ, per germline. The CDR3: CASSLVVAGANYGYTF. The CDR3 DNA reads TGTGCCAGCAGCTTAGTGGTGGCAGGGGCTAACTATGGCTACACCTTC. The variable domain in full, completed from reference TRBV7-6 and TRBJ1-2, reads GAGVSQSPRYKVTKRGQDVALRCDPISGHVSLYWYRQALGQGPEFLTYFNYEAQQDKSGLPNDRFSAERPEGSISTLTIQRTEQRDSAMYRCASSLVVAGANYGYTFGSGTRLTVV.

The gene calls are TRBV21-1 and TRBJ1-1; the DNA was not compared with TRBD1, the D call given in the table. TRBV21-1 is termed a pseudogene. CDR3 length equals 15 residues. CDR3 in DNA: TGTGCCAGCAGCAATGGCAAGGGCGGGGGCACTGAAGCTTTCTTT. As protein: CASSNGKGGGTEAFF.

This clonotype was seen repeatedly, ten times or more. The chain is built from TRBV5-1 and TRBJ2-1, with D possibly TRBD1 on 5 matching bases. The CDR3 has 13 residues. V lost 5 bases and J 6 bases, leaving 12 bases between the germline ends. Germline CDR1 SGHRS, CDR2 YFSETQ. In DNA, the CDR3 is TGCGCCAGCAGATTACAAGGGGCCAATGAGCAGTTCTTC. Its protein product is CASRLQGANEQFF.

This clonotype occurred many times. This chain's CDR3 is CASSPLQGVQEKLFF. CDR3 DNA: TGTGCCAGCAGCCCTCTACAGGGGGTCCAGGAAAAACTGTTTTTT. The chain uses TRBV9 and TRBJ1-4; 8 bases are a match to TRBD1. CDR3 size: 15 residues. With 4 bases clipped from V and 8 bases from J, the junction kept 10 bases outside the gene matches. CDR1 is SGDLS and CDR2 is YYNGEE in the germline V gene.

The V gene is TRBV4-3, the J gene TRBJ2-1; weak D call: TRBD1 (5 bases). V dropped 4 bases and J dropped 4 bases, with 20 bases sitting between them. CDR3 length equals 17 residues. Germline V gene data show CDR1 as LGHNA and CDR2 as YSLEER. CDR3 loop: CASSPSGRTLMYNEQFF. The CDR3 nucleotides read TGCGCCAGCAGCCCGTCAGGGCGAACCTTAATGTACAATGAGCAGTTCTTC.